Here is one T cell receptor beta chain with its context. Its specificity is unknown. This was a deep-level run. Data came from immunoSEQ multiplex PCR; TCRdb stores just in-frame clones and leaves some out. The table has 400,000 to 600,000 clones, 79% seen once; the top ten hold around 13%. Germline CDR1 and CDR2: SGDLS and YYNGEE. The CDR3 consists of 13 residues. V shed 7 bases and J shed 1 base, with 10 bases lying between them. The sample originates from a study of shared clonotypes between healthy human individuals. About the study: Two women and three men aged 18 to 49 served as donors.

Broader study findings: Represented diversity (both genetic and exposure-history) was limited by the small number of donors. Researchers sampled blood only, noting tissue repertoires likely differ.

The sample comprised PBMCs. The chain links TRBV9 to TRBJ2-3; no clear D gene. The receptor's source is a middle-aged woman in good health. Some clones in this sample may be carry-over from other donors' samples. Here the CDR3 reads CASAGIGTDTQYF. The DNA for the CDR3 is TGTGCCAGCGCTGGGATTGGCACAGATACGCAGTATTTT.